These 18 T cell receptor beta chains came from one sample sequenced in a study of shared T cell receptors in the human thymus. Using immunoSEQ multiplex PCR, the repertoire was profiled, and TCRdb retains in-frame clones only, with some absent. The table has some 700,000 clones, 75% to 90% seen once; the top ten hold 0.008% to 0.011%. Another study also made use of these data, one on human thymus T cells.

The sample taken for sequencing was thymocytes. The receptors stem from a girl in the first two years of life with a congenital heart defect.

As DNA, the CDR3 is TGCGCCAGCAGCCAAGGAGTAGGGGGACAGGAGTACGAGCAGTACTTC. It translates to CASSQGVGGQEYEQYF. J is TRBJ2-7 and V is TRBV4-1, with TRBD1 matching 8 bases. Germline CDR1 MGHRA, CDR2 YSYEKL. CDR3 size: 16 residues. Unmatched junction bases numbered 9, after V lost 1 base and J lost 4 bases.

The chain couples TRBV5-4 to TRBJ1-2, with 10 bases lining up with TRBD1. The germline V gene encodes CDR1 SGHNT and CDR2 YYREEE (reference sequence). CDR3 size: 18 residues. V was clipped by 4 bases and J by 3 bases; unmatched bases: 15. In nucleotides, the CDR3 is TGTGCCAGCAGCCGAGCCGGGACAGGGGTCAGGCATGACTATGGCTACACCTTC. The encoded protein is CASSRAGTGVRHDYGYTF.

This chain connects TRBV28 to TRBJ1-1, with D tentatively TRBD1 (5 bases). V lost 5 bases and J lost 4, with 23 bases in between. The V gene's germline CDR1 is MDHEN and CDR2 SYDVKM. CDR3 length: 17 amino acids. CDR3 sequence: CASSPTRGDPTSTEAFF. CDR3 bases: TGTGCCAGCAGTCCAACAAGAGGGGACCCGACTAGCACTGAAGCTTTCTTT.

The chain recombines TRBV28 with TRBJ1-1; no clear D gene. The CDR3 spans 14 residues. Germline CDR1 reads MDHEN; CDR2 reads SYDVKM. V was shortened by 6 bases and J by 4 bases, with 15 bases between the two germline ends. CDR3 nucleotides: TGTGCCAGCAGCACCCTCCCTGCGGCCACTGAAGCTTTCTTT. Translation gives CASSTLPAATEAFF.

This sequence joins TRBV6-4 and TRBJ1-1; D is perhaps TRBD1 (6 bases). Germline CDR1 MRHNA, CDR2 SNTAGT. The V end lost 2 bases, the J end lost 2 bases, and 12 bases lay between the germline ends. This CDR3 is built from 15 residues. The CDR3 loop reads CASSDRDRKNTEAFF. CDR3 nucleotides: TGTGCCAGCAGTGACCGCGACAGGAAAAACACTGAAGCTTTCTTT.

The gene calls are TRBV25-1 and TRBJ2-4; unclear D gene. From germline, CDR1 is MGHDK and CDR2 SYGVNS. This CDR3 has 17 amino acids. With 4 bases removed from V and 0 bases from J, the gap between germline ends came to 16 bases. DNA of the CDR3: TGTGCCAGCAGTGGCCCCACAGAGATTCTAGCCAAAAACATTCAGTACTTC. As protein: CASSGPTEILAKNIQYF. Full variable domain (missing parts from reference TRBV25-1 and TRBJ2-4): EADIYQTPRYLVIGTGKKITLECSQTMGHDKMYWYQQDPGMELHLIHYSYGVNSTEKGDLSSESTVSRIRTEHFPLTLESARPSHTSQYLCASSGPTEILAKNIQYFGAGTRLSVL.

J is TRBJ2-5 and V is TRBV4-3; 8 positions agree with TRBD2. CDR1 LGHNA and CDR2 YSLEER come from the germline V gene. CDR3 size: 15 residues. Germline trimming cut 3 bases from V and 5 bases from J; bases unmatched to any gene: 8. Here the CDR3 reads CASSHHRGGRETQYF. The CDR3, as DNA: TGCGCCAGCAGCCACCATCGGGGGGGCCGGGAGACCCAGTACTTC.

The V gene is TRBV10-2, the J gene TRBJ1-5, with D unresolved. The CDR3 loop spans 17 amino acids. Trimming took off 1 base at V and 4 bases at J, with 17 bases between the two ends. CDR1 and CDR2 (germline): WSHSY, SAAADI. The CDR3 spells CASSEFGGDSPNQPQHF. CDR3 in DNA: TGCGCCAGCAGTGAGTTCGGTGGTGATTCCCCGAATCAGCCCCAGCATTTT.

V usage is TRBV18 and J usage is TRBJ1-2; 9 positions agree with TRBD1. Unmatched junction bases numbered 17, after V lost 3 bases and J lost 6 bases. Per germline, CDR1 KGHSH and CDR2 LQKENI. CDR3 size: 18 residues. CDR3 nucleotides: TGTGCCAGCTCACCCCGAATAAATACAGGGGGCGGTCTGGATGGCTACACCTTC. Amino acids: CASSPRINTGGGLDGYTF.

This sequence joins TRBV5-1 and TRBJ2-1; D possibly corresponds to TRBD2 (7 bases). Trimming pared 3 bases from V and 6 bases from J, leaving 25 bases between. This CDR3 spans 18 amino acids. In germline, CDR1 is SGHRS, CDR2 YFSETQ. This CDR3 is CASSSLLRGLVISNEQFF. CDR3 DNA sequence: TGCGCCAGCAGCTCGCTTTTGCGGGGGCTAGTAATTTCCAATGAGCAGTTCTTC. The whole variable domain, remainder taken from reference TRBV5-1 and TRBJ2-1, is KAGVTQTPRYLIKTRGQQVTLSCSPISGHRSVSWYQQTPGQGLQFLFEYFSETQRNKGNFPGRFSGRQFSNSRSEMNVSTLELGDSALYLCASSSLLRGLVISNEQFFGPGTRLTVL.

V usage is TRBV30 and J usage is TRBJ1-1; TRBD1 aligns across 9 bases. This CDR3 has 12 amino acids. The V gene's germline CDR1 is GTSNPN and CDR2 SVGIG (reference sequence). Germline trimming cut 5 bases from V and 11 bases from J; bases unmatched to any gene: 9. The CDR3, as DNA: TGTGCCTGGCTGGACAGGGGTGGAGGTGCTTTCTTT. Translating it yields CAWLDRGGGAFF.

The rearrangement uses TRBV7-3 and TRBJ2-5; 8 bases are shared with TRBD1. Germline V gene data show CDR1 as SGHTA and CDR2 as FQGTGA. The ends lost 5 bases at V and 2 bases at J; junction bases unmatched: 7. The CDR3 runs to 15 residues. This CDR3 is CASSPDRARQETQYF. As DNA, the CDR3 is TGTGCCAGCAGCCCGGACAGGGCCCGACAAGAGACCCAGTACTTC.

This clone was detected a few times. The chain is built from TRBV15 and TRBJ1-5; D call uncertain. Deletions cut 0 bases from V and 6 bases from J, with 3 bases between. The CDR3 is 12 amino acids. Germline V gives CDR1 LNHNV, CDR2 YYDKDF (reference sequence). CDR3 DNA sequence: TGTGCCACCAGCAGAGATCTTCAGCCCCAGCATTTT. Translating it yields CATSRDLQPQHF.

The rearrangement uses TRBV15 and TRBJ2-7; 7 nucleotides align to TRBD1. CDR1 is LNHNV, CDR2 YYDKDF, per germline (reference sequence). The V and J ends lost 3 bases and 3 bases, in that order; junction bases with no gene match: 17. This CDR3 is 18 amino acids long. The CDR3 sequence is CATSRGDTTGLRDYEQYF. The DNA of the CDR3 is TGTGCCACCAGCAGGGGGGATACGACAGGGCTAAGAGACTACGAGCAGTACTTC.

This chain uses TRBV28 with TRBJ2-7, with D possibly matching TRBD1 (6 bases). V lost 1 base and J 0 bases, leaving 22 bases between the germline ends. Germline V CDR1 and CDR2: MDHEN, SYDVKM. CDR3 length equals 19 residues. The CDR3 coding sequence is TGTGCCAGCAGTTTATCTGGCTACCGAACAGGGTGGTACTCCTACGAGCAGTACTTC. It specifies CASSLSGYRTGWYSYEQYF.

V usage is TRBV7-6 and J usage is TRBJ2-1; D not resolved. The V gene's germline CDR1 is SGHVS and CDR2 FNYEAQ. V shed 1 base and J shed 0 bases, with 7 bases lying between them. This CDR3 comprises 15 residues. The CDR3 protein is CASSLEESSYNEQFF. For the CDR3, the DNA is TGTGCCAGCAGCTTAGAGGAGAGCTCCTACAATGAGCAGTTCTTC.

V gene TRBV6-1 combines with J gene TRBJ1-2; a weak D match, TRBD1 (5 bases). V gave up 8 bases and J gave up 2 bases, with 15 bases separating them. The CDR3 is made up of 14 amino acids. Germline V gives CDR1 MNHNS, CDR2 SASEGT. The CDR3 DNA reads TGTGCCAGCGTAGTGGGGCAGGCCAACTATGGCTACACCTTC. Protein product: CASVVGQANYGYTF.

The J gene is TRBJ2-1, the V gene TRBV6-1, with TRBD2 matching over 9 bases. V gave up 7 bases and J gave up 4 bases; unmatched junction bases: 8. Germline CDR1 MNHNS, CDR2 SASEGT. This CDR3 has 15 amino acids. CDR3 nucleotides: TGTGCCAGCAAATTAATGACTAGCGGATACAATGAGCAGTTCTTC. Its translation: CASKLMTSGYNEQFF.